This is a list of T cell receptor beta chains from one sample in a study of T cell responses to AZD1222 COVID-19 vaccine. The protocol was immunoSEQ multiplex PCR, while the TCRdb copy is restricted to in-frame clones and leaves out a portion. The sample consists of 100,000 to 150,000 clones, about nine tenths of them appearing once. The specimen was peripheral blood, collected on day 0 of AZD1222 vaccination. The source is an adult in good health. CDR3s include the opening cysteine and the closing phenylalanine or tryptophan. The order of the fields is J gene, D gene, V gene, clone size, CDR3 DNA, CDR3 protein. A D gene is named only where the DNA matches it firmly. Expanded clones are given a class, and other clones once, few, many or no size at all.

J: TRBJ1-1; D: .; V: TRBV5-6; size: .; DNA: TGTGCCAGCACCCCGTGGGGAGGGCCTGAAGCTTTCTTT; CDR3: CASTPWGGPEAFF
J: TRBJ2-3; D: .; V: TRBV7-2; size: .; DNA: TGTGCCAGCAGCTTAGAGGGACGGACAGATACGCAGTATTTT; CDR3: CASSLEGRTDTQYF
J: TRBJ1-2; D: .; V: TRBV6-5; size: .; DNA: TGTGCCAGCAGAAGAGGGTCGGGAGAGGGGCTTGGCTACACCTTC; CDR3: CASRRGSGEGLGYTF
J: TRBJ1-2; D: TRBD1; V: TRBV4-1; size: .; DNA: TGCGCCAGCAGCCAAGATACCTCCTTAGGGACAGGGAACTATGGCTACACCTTC; CDR3: CASSQDTSLGTGNYGYTF
J: TRBJ2-2; D: TRBD1; V: TRBV30; size: .; DNA: TGTGCCTGGAGTGGGTTGCAGACAGGGAGAAGGGCGAACACCGGGGAGCTGTTTTTT; CDR3: CAWSGLQTGRRANTGELFF
J: TRBJ1-1; D: TRBD1; V: TRBV19; size: .; DNA: TGTGCCAGTAGTATAGATGGCAGGAGGGGACAGGGACACACTGAAGCTTTCTTT; CDR3: CASSIDGRRGQGHTEAFF
J: TRBJ2-5; D: TRBD2; V: TRBV11-1; size: .; DNA: TGTGCCAGCAGCTTAAGACTAGCGGGGGGCCAAGAGACCCAGTACTTC; CDR3: CASSLRLAGGQETQYF
J: TRBJ1-2; D: .; V: TRBV11-2; size: .; DNA: TGTGCCAGCAGCTTAGTTGACGGCACGGCAGGCTACACCTTC; CDR3: CASSLVDGTAGYTF
J: TRBJ2-7; D: .; V: TRBV6-5; size: .; DNA: TGTGCCAGCAGTTACTCGACCGGGGCCTACGAGCAGTACTTC; CDR3: CASSYSTGAYEQYF
J: TRBJ1-6; D: TRBD1; V: TRBV6-5; size: .; DNA: TGTGCCAGCAGCCGGGACAGGGAGCGAAATTCACCCCTCCACTTT; CDR3: CASSRDRERNSPLHF
J: TRBJ1-1; D: .; V: TRBV28; size: .; DNA: TGTGCCAGCATTACCGGGGGTCTTAGGACTGAAGCTTTCTTT; CDR3: CASITGGLRTEAFF
J: TRBJ2-1; D: TRBD1; V: TRBV19; size: .; DNA: TGTGCCAGTTCTGCACAGGGGGCCTATGAGCAGTTCTTC; CDR3: CASSAQGAYEQFF
J: TRBJ2-5; D: .; V: TRBV5-5; size: .; DNA: TGTGCCAGCAGCCCGGTAGGGGCTCCTCAGTACTTC; CDR3: CASSPVGAPQYF
J: TRBJ1-5; D: .; V: TRBV28; size: .; DNA: TGTGCCAGCAGTTTGGGGAATCAGCCCCAGCATTTT; CDR3: CASSLGNQPQHF
J: TRBJ1-5; D: .; V: TRBV5-5; size: .; DNA: TGTGCCAGCAGCTTGACAGGGTCCCGCAATCAGCCCCAGCATTTT; CDR3: CASSLTGSRNQPQHF
J: TRBJ2-7; D: TRBD2; V: TRBV29-1; size: few; DNA: TGCAGCGTTGCCTTGGGGGGGGTTGAGCAGTACTTC; CDR3: CSVALGGVEQYF
J: TRBJ1-4; D: TRBD1; V: TRBV5-8; size: .; DNA: TGTGCCAGCAGCTTGGGAACAGGGGGCACTAATGAAAAACTGTTTTTT; CDR3: CASSLGTGGTNEKLFF
J: TRBJ1-2; D: TRBD1; V: TRBV7-2; size: .; DNA: TGTGCCAGCAGCTCCAGACAGGGCTTGTCGGGCTATGGCTACACCTTC; CDR3: CASSSRQGLSGYGYTF
J: TRBJ2-5; D: TRBD1; V: TRBV5-5; size: .; DNA: TGTGCCAGCAGCTCAACCGGGACAGACCAAGAGACCCAGTACTTC; CDR3: CASSSTGTDQETQYF
J: TRBJ1-5; D: TRBD1; V: TRBV10-3; size: .; DNA: TGTGCCATCAGGGGACAGGGGGGCGATCAGCCCCAGCATTTT; CDR3: CAIRGQGGDQPQHF
J: TRBJ2-7; D: .; V: TRBV13; size: once; DNA: TGTGCCAGCAGCCCCTCGGTGTTTACGAGGTACCCCGAGCAGTACTTC; CDR3: CASSPSVFTRYPEQYF
J: TRBJ1-6; D: .; V: TRBV3-1/TRBV3-2; size: .; DNA: TGTGCCAGCAGCCTGGGGGCCGATTTATCACCCCTCCACTTT; CDR3: CASSLGADLSPLHF
J: TRBJ1-2; D: .; V: TRBV6-5; size: .; DNA: TGTGCCAGCAGTCCGACAGTTAACTATGGCTACACCTTC; CDR3: CASSPTVNYGYTF
J: TRBJ1-5; D: TRBD1; V: TRBV4-2; size: .; DNA: TGTGCCAGCAGCCAAGTTCCGGGACAGGGCTATAGCAATCAGCCCCAGCATTTT; CDR3: CASSQVPGQGYSNQPQHF
J: TRBJ1-1; D: TRBD1; V: TRBV27; size: .; DNA: TGTGCCAGCAGTTTCTACAGGGGAGAGTATGAGAACACTGAAGCTTTCTTT; CDR3: CASSFYRGEYENTEAFF
J: TRBJ2-7; D: TRBD1; V: TRBV5-5; size: .; DNA: TGTGCCAGCAGCTTATTCCCCGCCTTCCGGGACAGCGCCTACGAGCAGTACTTC; CDR3: CASSLFPAFRDSAYEQYF
J: TRBJ2-7; D: .; V: TRBV7-8; size: .; DNA: TGTGCCAGCAGCGCGGATAACGAGCAGTACTTC; CDR3: CASSADNEQYF
J: TRBJ1-4; D: TRBD1; V: TRBV9; size: few; DNA: TGTGCCAGCAGCGGTCCGGGACAGGGGACTAATGAAAAACTGTTTTTT; CDR3: CASSGPGQGTNEKLFF
J: TRBJ1-2; D: .; V: TRBV6-5; size: .; DNA: TGTGCCATCGATCTAGTTTTGTGGGGCGGCTATGGCTACACCTTC; CDR3: CAIDLVLWGGYGYTF
J: TRBJ2-2; D: .; V: TRBV19; size: .; DNA: TGTGCCAGTACCGCCCGGACAGCTTCGAACACCGGGGAGCTGTTTTTT; CDR3: CASTARTASNTGELFF
J: TRBJ1-2; D: .; V: TRBV19; size: .; DNA: TGTGCCAGTAGCCCGTTAGGGACCAACTATGGCTACACCTTC; CDR3: CASSPLGTNYGYTF
J: TRBJ1-6; D: TRBD1; V: TRBV4-2; size: .; DNA: TGTGCCAGCAGCCAAGGACAGGGGGATAATTCACCCCTCCACTTT; CDR3: CASSQGQGDNSPLHF
J: TRBJ1-2; D: TRBD1; V: TRBV30; size: .; DNA: TGTGCCTGGATCAGGGGGCGCATTGGCTACACCTTC; CDR3: CAWIRGRIGYTF
J: TRBJ2-1; D: TRBD2; V: TRBV6-5; size: .; DNA: TGTGCCAGTAGGACTAGCGGGGGGTCCTACAATGAGCAGTTCTTC; CDR3: CASRTSGGSYNEQFF
J: TRBJ1-1; D: .; V: TRBV6-6; size: .; DNA: TGTGCCAGCAGGTGGGTTCTGAACACTGAAGCTTTCTTT; CDR3: CASRWVLNTEAFF
J: TRBJ2-3; D: TRBD2; V: TRBV20-1; size: .; DNA: TGCAGTGCTAGTAGGGCTAGCGGGGGGCTTCGGGATACGCAGTATTTT; CDR3: CSASRASGGLRDTQYF
J: TRBJ2-7; D: TRBD2; V: TRBV18; size: .; DNA: TGTGCCAGCTCACCCCCGGGGGGGGCGGGCTACGAGCAGTACTTC; CDR3: CASSPPGGAGYEQYF